The 30 T cell receptor beta chains reported below all come from one sample, sequenced in a study of T cell responses to AZD1222 COVID-19 vaccine. Sequenced by immunoSEQ multiplex PCR; TCRdb stores in-frame clones only, minus some. Of fewer than 85,000 clones in the sample, around 89% are singletons; the top ten hold less than 20%. This sample comprised peripheral blood, obtained on day 0 of AZD1222 vaccination. These TCRs come from an adult in good health.

V and J are TRBV27 and TRBJ2-7; no reliable D call. The V gene's germline CDR1 is MNHEY and CDR2 SMNVEV (reference sequence). V lost 2 bases to trimming and J lost 0 bases, with 14 bases between them. The CDR3 contains 16 residues. CDR3 in amino acids: CASSLSDLRISYEQYF. The CDR3 nucleotides are TGTGCCAGCAGTTTAAGTGATCTGCGGATCTCCTACGAGCAGTACTTC.

The table lists this clone with a count of one. V usage is TRBV2 and J usage is TRBJ1-1; D unresolved. V dropped 6 bases and J dropped 0 bases, with 11 bases sitting between them. Per the germline V gene, CDR1 is SNHLY and CDR2 is FYNNEI. The CDR3 spans 14 residues. CDR3 nucleotide sequence: TGTGCCAGCAGCCCCTCGGTCCTGAACACTGAAGCTTTCTTT. It codes for CASSPSVLNTEAFF.

The chain uses TRBV27 and TRBJ2-2; D possibly matches TRBD1 or TRBD2 (6 bases each). The V end was cut by 7 bases, the J end by 3 bases, with 15 bases between. Germline CDR1 reads MNHEY; CDR2 reads SMNVEV (reference sequence). The CDR3 loop spans 15 amino acids. For the CDR3, the DNA is TGTGCCAGCATGAACGGGGGACACTACACCGGGGAGCTGTTTTTT. Its protein is CASMNGGHYTGELFF.

V gene TRBV25-1 combines with J gene TRBJ2-3; D gene unclear. Germline CDR1 MGHDK, CDR2 SYGVNS. V dropped 1 base and J dropped 0 bases, with 5 bases sitting between them. This CDR3 contains 14 residues. The DNA of the CDR3 is TGTGCCAGCAGTGAATCGACTAGCACAGATACGCAGTATTTT. As protein: CASSESTSTDTQYF.

The chain carries TRBV5-4 and TRBJ2-2; a possible D gene is TRBD1 (6 bases). The CDR3 is 17 residues long. Trimming removed 0 bases from V and 5 bases from J, with 17 bases in between. Germline V gene lookup returns CDR1 SGHNT and CDR2 YYREEE (reference sequence). The CDR3 DNA reads as TGTGCCAGCAGCTTGGACAGGGCCCGAAGAAAAACCGGGGAGCTGTTTTTT. Residues: CASSLDRARRKTGELFF.

CDR3 coding DNA: TGCGCCAGCAGTGAGCAATGGGGAGGGGTGGGATACAATGAGCAGTTCTTC. Its protein is CASSEQWGGVGYNEQFF. The chain links TRBV10-1 to TRBJ2-1, with 7 bases aligning to TRBD2. The CDR3 consists of 17 residues. Unmatched junction bases numbered 11, after V lost 2 bases and J lost 4 bases. CDR1 is WNHNN and CDR2 is SYGVQD in the germline V gene (reference sequence).

V is TRBV30 and J is TRBJ2-1, with TRBD2 identical over 8 bases. V shed 3 bases, J shed 7 bases, and the junction held 11 bases outside the gene matches. This CDR3 spans 15 amino acids. Germline CDR1 reads GTSNPN; CDR2 reads SVGIG (reference sequence). CDR3 bases: TGTGCCTGGAGCCCATCCGGGACTAGTGGGAATGAGCAGTTCTTC. It encodes CAWSPSGTSGNEQFF.

The chain is built from TRBV7-3 and TRBJ1-2, with D possibly TRBD1 on 6 matching bases. The CDR3 has 13 amino acids. V lost 5 bases to trimming and J lost 7 bases, with 14 bases between them. Per germline, CDR1 SGHTA and CDR2 FQGTGA. The CDR3 region is CASSPTGGSGYTF. CDR3 DNA sequence: TGTGCCAGCAGCCCGACGGGGGGCTCTGGCTACACCTTC. Combining the CDR3 with reference TRBV7-3 and TRBJ1-2 gives the whole variable domain GAGVSQTPSNKVTEKGKYVELRCDPISGHTALYWYRQSLGQGPEFLIYFQGTGAADDSGLPNDRFFAVRPEGSVSTLKIQRTERGDSAVYLCASSPTGGSGYTFGSGTRLTVV.

The rearrangement links TRBV5-5 to TRBJ2-7; no firm D call. This CDR3 is built from 15 residues. Germline-derived CDR1 and CDR2 are SGHKS and YYEKEE (reference sequence). The germline V and J ends were trimmed by 2 bases and 5 bases, with 17 bases remaining between them. The CDR3 loop reads CASSLTVGQPNEQYF. The CDR3 DNA reads as TGTGCCAGCAGCTTAACTGTGGGTCAACCTAACGAGCAGTACTTC.

This clone appeared a few times. Different DNA sequences within this sample yield the same CDR3. The chain employs TRBV4-2 and TRBJ2-6; no clear D gene. The CDR3 consists of 16 residues. Germline loops: CDR1 LGHNA, CDR2 YNFKEQ. Trimming cost V 1 base and J 0 bases, with 7 bases left between them. The CDR3: CASSQAGNSGANVLTF. CDR3 in DNA: TGTGCCAGCAGCCAAGCGGGTAACTCTGGGGCCAACGTCCTGACTTTC.

The chain has TRBV9 and TRBJ1-2; TRBD1 matches 7 bases. Per the germline V gene, CDR1 is SGDLS and CDR2 is YYNGEE. Unmatched junction bases numbered 6, after V lost 2 bases and J lost 2 bases. The CDR3 runs 15 residues. This CDR3 reads CASSVTGDDNYGYTF. In DNA form, the CDR3 reads TGTGCCAGCAGCGTTACAGGGGACGACAACTATGGCTACACCTTC.

The chain is built from TRBV13 and TRBJ1-4; the match to TRBD1 covers 10 bases. Losses at the gene ends were 5 bases for V and 7 bases for J; bases not matched to a gene: 10. The CDR3 is 16 residues long. Germline values: CDR1 PRHDT, CDR2 FYEKMQ (reference sequence). The CDR3 is CASSDGTGVVGEKLFF. In DNA form, the CDR3 reads TGTGCCAGCAGCGACGGGACAGGGGTTGTAGGTGAAAAACTGTTTTTT.

The table lists this clone with a count of one. V usage is TRBV5-8 and J usage is TRBJ1-1; D not certain. With 4 bases removed from V and 4 bases from J, the gap between germline ends came to 14 bases. CDR3 size: 14 residues. Germline loops: CDR1 SGHTS, CDR2 YDEGEE. The DNA of the CDR3 is TGTGCCAGCAGCCTCGGGGTCGGAACCACTGAAGCTTTCTTT. It codes for CASSLGVGTTEAFF. Drawing the rest from reference TRBV5-8 and TRBJ1-1, the complete variable domain is EAGVTQSPTHLIKTRGQQATLRCSPISGHTSVYWYQQALGLGLQFLLWYDEGEERNRGNFPPRFSGRQFPNYSSELNVNALELEDSALYLCASSLGVGTTEAFFGQGTRLTVV.

V usage is TRBV4-2 and J usage is TRBJ2-1, with D possibly being TRBD1 (6 bases). The CDR3 is 16 amino acids. V was trimmed by 2 bases and J by 5 bases, leaving 16 bases between them. The germline gives CDR1 LGHNA, CDR2 YNFKEQ. The DNA of the CDR3 is TGTGCCAGCAGCCAACCTTCTCAGGGGCCGAACAATGAGCAGTTCTTC. This translates into CASSQPSQGPNNEQFF.

J is TRBJ2-6 and V is TRBV14, with D perhaps matching TRBD1 or TRBD2 (7 bases each). The V end lost 1 base, the J end lost 0 bases, and 13 bases lay between the germline ends. Germline CDR1 and CDR2: SGHDN and FVKESK. The CDR3 covers 18 residues. CDR3 coding DNA: TGTGCCAGCAGCCAAGTCGGCAGGGGGGGCTCTGGGGCCAACGTCCTGACTTTC. Protein product: CASSQVGRGGSGANVLTF.

The chain's CDR3 is CASSPGQVYEQYF. CDR3 bases: TGTGCCAGCAGCCCCGGACAGGTCTACGAGCAGTACTTC. The rearrangement links TRBV7-3 to TRBJ2-7; 7 bases line up with TRBD1. The CDR3 is 13 residues long. Germline assignment: CDR1 SGHTA and CDR2 FQGTGA. J gave up 3 bases and V 5 bases, and 4 bases lay outside the gene matches.

The V and J genes are TRBV28 and TRBJ1-1; D is perhaps TRBD1 (5 bases). This CDR3 has 13 amino acids. Germline CDR1 is MDHEN and CDR2 is SYDVKM. Trimming removed 2 bases at V and 1 base at J, with 5 bases between. CDR3 DNA sequence: TGTGCCAGCAGTTTAAGGGGGAACACTGAAGCTTTCTTT. Its translation: CASSLRGNTEAFF. The whole variable domain, remainder taken from reference TRBV28 and TRBJ1-1, is DVKVTQSSRYLVKRTGEKVFLECVQDMDHENMFWYRQDPGLGLRLIYFSYDVKMKEKGDIPEGYSVSREKKERFSLILESASTNQTSMYLCASSLRGNTEAFFGQGTRLTVV.

The V call is TRBV6-1, the J call TRBJ1-6, with 7 bases identical to TRBD1. The CDR3 contains 17 residues. Germline V gene lookup returns CDR1 MNHNS and CDR2 SASEGT. V trimming: 2 bases; J trimming: 6 bases; junction bases outside the gene matches: 10. Here the CDR3 DNA reads TGTGCCAGCAGTGAATCGGGACAGTTCTTTTCTAATTCACCCCTCCACTTT. Encoded protein: CASSESGQFFSNSPLHF.

This sequence joins TRBV28 and TRBJ2-6, with 7 nucleotides matching TRBD1. CDR1 MDHEN and CDR2 SYDVKM come from the germline V gene. The CDR3 spans 16 residues. The V segment lost 8 bases and the J segment 0 bases; nucleotides outside the gene matches: 7. The CDR3 region is CASLQQGSSGANVLTF. In nucleotides, the CDR3 is TGTGCCAGCTTACAACAGGGGAGCTCTGGGGCCAACGTCCTGACTTTC.

This chain connects TRBV4-1 to TRBJ1-2, with TRBD1 matching over 8 bases. Per germline, CDR1 MGHRA and CDR2 YSYEKL. Unmatched junction bases numbered 19, after V lost 3 bases and J lost 4 bases. There are 19 residues in the CDR3. The chain's CDR3 is CASSQDTGTGFSSRYGYTF. The CDR3 bases are TGCGCCAGCAGCCAGGATACCGGGACAGGATTTTCCTCGCGCTATGGCTACACCTTC.

The chain employs TRBV30 and TRBJ2-7; D is possibly TRBD1 (6 bases). V was shortened by 4 bases and J by 2 bases, with 15 bases between the two germline ends. This CDR3 comprises 14 residues. Germline CDR1 and CDR2: GTSNPN and SVGIG (reference sequence). The CDR3 DNA is TGTGCCTGGAATTCTGGACAGACGGCCTACGAGCAGTACTTC. It specifies CAWNSGQTAYEQYF.

V is TRBV7-3 and J is TRBJ2-1; no definite D call. Between the trimmed V and J ends, which lost 2 bases and 8 bases, there was a span of 10 bases. The CDR3 is 13 amino acids. Germline assignment: CDR1 SGHTA and CDR2 FQGTGA. CDR3 DNA: TGTGCCAGCAGCTTACCGGCCAATGATGAGCAGTTCTTC. Translated: CASSLPANDEQFF.

The chain has TRBV19 and TRBJ2-7; TRBD2 is a possible D gene (6 bases). CDR3 length equals 15 residues. Trimming shortened V by 11 bases and J by 4 bases, and 24 bases separated the two germline ends. CDR1 is LNHDA and CDR2 is SQIVND in the germline V gene (reference sequence). In nucleotides, the CDR3 is TGTGCCGGCCCTAGGATAGGGCGGGGAACTTACGAGCAGTACTTC. Translation: CAGPRIGRGTYEQYF.

CDR3 protein: CATGDQPQHF. In nucleotides, the CDR3 is TGTGCCACTGGCGATCAGCCCCAGCATTTT. The chain has TRBV19 and TRBJ1-5; D gene uncertain. Trimming stripped 10 bases from V and 5 bases from J, with 6 bases between. Looked up from germline, CDR1 is LNHDA and CDR2 is SQIVND (reference sequence). The CDR3 is 10 residues long.

The rearrangement joins TRBV5-1 to TRBJ2-1; D gene uncertain. The germline gives CDR1 SGHRS, CDR2 YFSETQ. The CDR3 is 16 residues long. Trimming removed 4 bases from V and 4 bases from J, with 18 bases in between. The CDR3 loop is CASSISGTTLYNEQFF. The DNA for the CDR3 is TGCGCCAGCAGCATTTCAGGTACTACTCTGTACAATGAGCAGTTCTTC.

This clone has a handful of counts. This chain links TRBV6-5 with TRBJ1-4; D call uncertain. The germline gives CDR1 MNHEY, CDR2 SVGAGI. The CDR3 is 14 residues long. With 5 bases removed from V and 2 bases from J, the gap between germline ends came to 9 bases. CDR3 amino acids: CASSRGWTNEKLFF. Here the CDR3 DNA reads TGTGCCAGCAGTCGAGGGTGGACTAATGAAAAACTGTTTTTT.

The rearrangement links TRBV6-2 or TRBV6-3 to TRBJ2-7, with TRBD2 as a possible D gene (5 bases). The CDR3 runs 13 residues. Deletions cut 4 bases from V and 3 bases from J, with 10 bases between. Germline CDR1 is MNHEY and CDR2 is SVGEGT. The CDR3 nucleotides read TGTGCCAGCAGTTTCTGGAGCGGCTACGAGCAGTACTTC. Its translation: CASSFWSGYEQYF.

The rearrangement links TRBV10-3 to TRBJ1-4; D gene uncertain. V gave up 6 bases and J gave up 8 bases, with 16 bases separating them. This CDR3 contains 14 residues. From germline, CDR1 is ENHRY and CDR2 SYGVKD. The CDR3 is CAIRPGPGGEKLFF. CDR3 in DNA: TGTGCCATCAGACCGGGCCCAGGAGGGGAAAAACTGTTTTTT.

This rearrangement joins TRBV5-5 to TRBJ1-2; the D gene is possibly TRBD1 (6 bases). Germline CDR1 and CDR2: SGHKS and YYEKEE (reference sequence). V was shortened by 1 base and J by 4 bases, with 14 bases between the two germline ends. This CDR3 is 15 amino acids long. The CDR3 protein is CASSLNLDRTYGYTF. For the CDR3, the DNA is TGTGCCAGCAGCTTGAATCTCGACAGGACCTATGGCTACACCTTC.

Only one count was recorded for this clone. At one end, the junction sequence differs from germline, possibly due to a read error. This rearrangement joins TRBV7-7 to TRBJ2-1, with D possibly matching TRBD2 (6 bases). The CDR3 consists of 15 residues. Germline CDR1 SSHAT, CDR2 FNYEAQ (reference sequence). This chain's CDR3 is CASSLAVGVASEQFF. The CDR3 DNA sequence: TGTGCTAGCAGCTTAGCGGTGGGGGTCGCGAGTGAGCAGTTCTTC.